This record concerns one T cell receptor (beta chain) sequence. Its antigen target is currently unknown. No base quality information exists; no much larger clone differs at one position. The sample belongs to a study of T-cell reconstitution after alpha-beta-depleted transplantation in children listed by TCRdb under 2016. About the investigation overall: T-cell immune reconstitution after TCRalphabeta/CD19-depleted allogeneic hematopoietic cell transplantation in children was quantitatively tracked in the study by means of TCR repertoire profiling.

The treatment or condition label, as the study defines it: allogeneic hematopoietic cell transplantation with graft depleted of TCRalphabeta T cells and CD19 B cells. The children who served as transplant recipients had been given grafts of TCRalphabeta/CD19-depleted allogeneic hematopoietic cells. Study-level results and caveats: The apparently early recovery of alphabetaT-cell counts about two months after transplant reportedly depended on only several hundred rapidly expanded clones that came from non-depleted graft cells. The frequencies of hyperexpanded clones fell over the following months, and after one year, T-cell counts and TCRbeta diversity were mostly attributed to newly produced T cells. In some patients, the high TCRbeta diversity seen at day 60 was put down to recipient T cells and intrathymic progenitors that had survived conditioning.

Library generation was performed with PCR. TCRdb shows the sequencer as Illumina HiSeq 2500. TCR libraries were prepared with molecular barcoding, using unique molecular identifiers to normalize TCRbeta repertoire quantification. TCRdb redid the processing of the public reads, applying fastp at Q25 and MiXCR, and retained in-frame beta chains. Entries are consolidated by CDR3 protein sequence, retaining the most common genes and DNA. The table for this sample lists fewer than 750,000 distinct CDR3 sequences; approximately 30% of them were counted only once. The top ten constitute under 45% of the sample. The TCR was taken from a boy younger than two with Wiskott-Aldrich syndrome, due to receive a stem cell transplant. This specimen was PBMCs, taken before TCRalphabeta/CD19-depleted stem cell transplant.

The DNA sequence reads TGCAGTGCTAGAGAAGGAGCCGGGACTAGGCCATACAATGAGCAGTTCTTC. It specifies CSAREGAGTRPYNEQFF. The rearranged segments are TRBV20-1 and TRBJ2-1, and 8 junctional nucleotides match TRBD2. From a lookup of the germline V gene (reference sequence), CDR1 and CDR2 are DFQATT and SNEGSKA. Germline trimming: 0 bases from V, 4 bases from J; junction bases outside gene matches: 11. Measured from the cysteine to the phenylalanine, the CDR3 is 17 residues long. Kept here is only the CDR3 DNA, which spans 51 bases and is read in frame from base 1.